This TCR beta chain comes out of a study of regulatory T cells in long-lasting Graves disease. About the study: Antithyroid drugs had been taken under 3 months by newly diagnosed Graves' patients.

Libraries of TCR beta came from iRepertoire HTBI primers plus Arm-PCR of CDR3 regions. MiXCR, run by TCRdb on the multiplex PCR reads, gives a single entry per CDR3 protein. This table has roughly 420,000 distinct CDR3 sequences, about 17% appearing once. Whole-study findings and limits: Whereas 900 to 1,000 public clonotypes were shared by new patients, persistent patients shared more, at roughly 3,000.

Per the germline V gene, CDR1 is LGHNA and CDR2 is YSLEER. This CDR3 contains 16 residues. V was trimmed by 2 bases and J by 3 bases, leaving 14 bases between them. A word on this clonotype: Its matching antigen is unknown.

Sample time point: newly diagnosed GD, antithyroid drugs for less than 3 months. After RNA was extracted from PBMCs, the TCR library was made from it. These data also formed part of another study, on T cells in Graves' hyperthyroidism and ophthalmopathy. This second study says: RT-PCR in the first round (using the HTBI primer set) targeted the TCR CDR3.

This sequence was found in a woman in her twenties or thirties with Graves disease. Sample: peripheral blood mononuclear cells (PBMCs), taken at new diagnosis, from a patient treated with antithyroid drugs. The chain couples TRBV4-3 to TRBJ2-1; no reliable D call. The CDR3, as DNA: TGCGCCAGCAGCCAATATGGTACCGCCCTCTACAATGAGCAGTTCTTC. Translating gives CASSQYGTALYNEQFF.